The subject of this entry is one T cell receptor (beta chain). Its specificity is not known. Each donor had 2.5 to 3 ml of blood drawn. Germline assignment: CDR1 ENHRY and CDR2 SYGVKD. The CDR3 sequence is 13 residues long. This specimen comes from a study of monozygotic twins with inflammatory bowel disease. Overall study findings and caveats: Whereas healthy co-twins had higher TCRbeta diversity (inverse Simpson), IBD patients had lower diversity. For IBD patients, clonotypes shared with others were fewer than for healthy twins, especially with disease activity.

The unique tags termed UMIs, each holding a 6-nucleotide sample barcode, were added by means of template switching. TCRdb re-called the 5' RACE reads; every CDR3 protein appears as one record, without DNA. This sample's table reports 300,000 to 450,000 distinct CDR3 sequences. Sequences were obtained from blood. The chain carries TRBV10-3 and TRBJ1-5. The TCR originated in a human donor with ulcerative colitis or Crohn's disease, or a healthy co-twin of an affected twin (not recorded which). The CDR3 sequence: CAIKEYSNQPQHF.